This record looks at one TCR beta chain sequence and its context. Its specificity is unknown. Once RNA had been extracted, it was reverse transcribed into cDNA to act as the sequencing template. This table comes from immunoSEQ multiplex PCR, and its TCRdb copy is limited to in-frame clones, with some not included. Here the sample spans 150,000 to 200,000 clones, about 65% being singletons. The data originate from a study of CD8+ T cells in alopecia areata. Turning to the study itself: Scoring treated patients' severity relied on the percentage of scalp area affected. Study results and limitations: Lesional scalp, notably in alopecia totalis/universalis, had clonality above that of normal scalp. Many expanded lesional clones stayed in scalp and blood while on tofacitinib.

V lost 4 bases and J 0 bases, leaving 16 bases between the germline ends. Germline V gene data show CDR1 as SGDLS and CDR2 as YYNGEE. This CDR3 spans 16 amino acids. Treatment of the sample: oral pan-JAK inhibitor, 5-10 mg twice daily. From alopecia areata patients, lesional scalp punch biopsies and peripheral blood were collected. The sample consisted of CD4+ T cells sorted from blood, taken between weeks 47 and 50, from a patient treated with tofacitinib. The sequence derives from a human donor with alopecia areata. The rearrangement links TRBV9 to TRBJ1-2, with a weak D call TRBD1 (6 bases). The CDR3 sequence: CASSYSLNRANYGYTF. As DNA, the CDR3 is TGTGCCAGCAGCTATTCCTTGAACAGGGCTAACTATGGCTACACCTTC.